This T cell receptor (beta chain) was found in a study of T-cell memory formation after mild COVID-19. General study results and limits: Clones contracting across day 15 to 85 had a balanced CD4/CD8 profile; later expanding clones leaned CD4+. Within pre-infection memory, some responding clones were found, suggesting cross-reactive memory joined.

5'RACE, which relied on constant-segment primers, yielded TCR alpha and TCR beta cDNA libraries carrying sample barcodes and UMIs. One entry per CDR3 protein results from TCRdb running MiXCR on the 5' RACE reads. The repertoire holds some 210,000 distinct CDR3 sequences, with 27% as singletons. With regard to this clonotype: Its target is not known.

This TCR derives from an adult woman who had mild COVID-19 (a few samples of this study predate the infection). Cell type and time point are not known. The sequenced sample was PBMCs or a T cell subset sorted from them (not recorded which).

CDR3 in amino acids: CASSIDQETNYEQYF. Here the CDR3 DNA reads TGTGCCAGTAGTATAGATCAGGAGACAAACTACGAGCAGTACTTC. The chain employs TRBV19 and TRBJ2-7; D remains unclear. The CDR3 runs 15 residues. Trimming removed 0 bases from V and 3 bases from J, with 12 bases in between. The germline gives CDR1 LNHDA, CDR2 SQIVND (reference sequence).